These T cell receptor beta chains were read from a single sample in a study of T cell responses to AZD1222 COVID-19 vaccine. Libraries were prepared by immunoSEQ multiplex PCR; TCRdb keeps only in-frame clonotypes and omits some of them. The data show roughly 130,000 clones, with about 91% seen just once and over 2.5% held by the top ten. Here the sequenced sample was peripheral blood, taken on day 0 of AZD1222 vaccination. The receptor source for this set is an adult in good health. The conserved cysteine and the conserved F or W are not part of the CDR3 here. D genes are given only for firm matches.

CDR3aa,j_gene,len,v_gene,d_gene
ASSFTGYNQPQH,TRBJ1-5,12,TRBV7-9,.
ASSLALGSGEKLF,TRBJ1-4,13,TRBV5-1,.
ASSSGGRDEKLF,TRBJ1-4,12,TRBV5-4,TRBD1
ASSSEETRRENSPLH,TRBJ1-6,15,TRBV13,.
ASSSYTEAF,TRBJ1-1,9,TRBV6-2/TRBV6-3,.
ASHWTTGDYGYT,TRBJ1-2,12,TRBV19,TRBD1
ASSLSGSGGYT,TRBJ1-2,11,TRBV5-6,.
SADRGVPNTGELF,TRBJ2-2,13,TRBV29-1,TRBD2
ATSRGGETQY,TRBJ2-5,10,TRBV15,.
AIRSQGTETQY,TRBJ2-5,11,TRBV10-3,.
ASSDYHEQF,TRBJ2-1,9,TRBV2,.
ASSLAGGLAGIFYEQY,TRBJ2-7,16,TRBV7-9,TRBD2
ASSFWEGRAEAF,TRBJ1-1,12,TRBV5-5,.
ASSWLAEAF,TRBJ1-1,9,TRBV7-9,.
ASGLGTGAGGTEAF,TRBJ1-1,14,TRBV4-1,TRBD1